The 7 T cell receptor beta chains in this list originate from one sample, sequenced in a study of blood T cells in healthy people across ages. Together with a sample-barcoded 5' primer, a J-beta primer mix was included in a second PCR lasting roughly 6 to 12 cycles. TCRdb processed the 5' RACE reads anew with MiXCR; each CDR3 protein has one entry. Of roughly 800,000 distinct CDR3 sequences listed, roughly 64% are singletons. Sequencing input: blood. Receptor source: a man aged 30 to 39 in good health.

This clonotype was counted between two and nine times. The CDR3 protein is CASSFPFSYEQYF. In nucleotides, the CDR3 is TGTGCCAGCAGCTTTCCGTTCTCCTACGAGCAGTACTTC. V usage is TRBV7-2 and J usage is TRBJ2-7, with D uncertain. V was clipped by 3 bases and J by 0 bases, with 6 bases between them. The V gene's germline CDR1 is SGHTA and CDR2 FQGNSA. CDR3 size: 13 residues. Full variable domain (missing parts from reference TRBV7-2 and TRBJ2-7): GAGVSQSPSNKVTEKGKDVELRCDPISGHTALYWYRQSLGQGLEFLIYFQGNSAPDKSGLPSDRFSAERTGGSVSTLTIQRTQQEDSAVYLCASSFPFSYEQYFGPGTRLTVT.

The chain joins TRBV12-3 or TRBV12-4 to TRBJ1-2; 10 nucleotides line up with TRBD1. This CDR3 is built from 15 residues. V gave up 5 bases and J gave up 7 bases; unmatched junction bases: 10. CDR3 protein: CASSTRDRGAVGYTF. In DNA, the CDR3 is TGTGCCAGCAGTACAAGGGACAGGGGTGCAGTTGGCTACACCTTC.

This clonotype was recorded once. The chain uses TRBV3-1 and TRBJ1-2, with 10 bases aligning to TRBD1. Germline lookup yields CDR1 LGHDT and CDR2 YNNKEL (reference sequence). The CDR3 sequence is 16 residues long. The V gene end was trimmed by 2 bases and the J gene end by 6 bases; junction bases not matched to a gene: 9. CDR3 sequence reads: CASSQRDRGLGHGYTF. CDR3 DNA sequence: TGTGCCAGCAGCCAACGGGACAGGGGACTAGGCCATGGCTACACCTTC.

The chain links TRBV2 to TRBJ1-2, with D possibly matching TRBD1 (5 bases). CDR1 SNHLY and CDR2 FYNNEI come from the germline V gene. Trimming left V 3 bases short and J 8 bases short, with 13 bases between. The CDR3 has 13 residues. Here the CDR3 reads CASSDAGVKGYTF. Written as DNA, the CDR3 is TGTGCCAGCAGTGATGCGGGGGTAAAAGGCTACACCTTC.

The chain combines TRBV13 with TRBJ2-7, with 11 bases that match TRBD2. This CDR3 has 19 amino acids. Germline-derived CDR1 and CDR2 are PRHDT and FYEKMQ (reference sequence). V shed 5 bases and J 0 bases; nucleotides not matched to a gene: 15. CDR3 in DNA: TGTGCCAGCAGCACGACAGCCCGACTAGCGGGGTTAAGCTCCTACGAGCAGTACTTC. Translation gives CASSTTARLAGLSSYEQYF.

The gene calls are TRBV7-2 and TRBJ2-3; unclear D gene. The CDR3 length is 17 residues. Germline values: CDR1 SGHTA, CDR2 FQGNSA. The V gene lost 7 bases and the J gene lost 5 bases, with 25 bases spanning the gap. CDR3 DNA: TGTGCCAGCAAGGACGCAATTAGTGCGAGGAATGGAGATACGCAGTATTTT. Translation: CASKDAISARNGDTQYF.

The V and J genes are TRBV29-1 and TRBJ2-5; no clear D. TRBJ2-7 explains the end of the DNA better; the J call may be wrong. Germline V gene data show CDR1 as SQVTM and CDR2 as ANQGSEA. There are 15 residues in the CDR3. CDR3 coding DNA: TGCAGCGTCGCCTTCACGGCACACTCGCGCGGCGAGCAGTACTTC. Amino acids: CSVAFTAHSRGEQYF.